This section outlines one T cell receptor (beta chain) sequence together with its context. Antigen: not known. These data belong to a study of chemoradiotherapy in HPV16-positive cancers. Regarding the study as a whole: Candidate HPV-specific clones and E7-related TCR motifs grew in tumor during treatment.

Germline loops: CDR1 LGHNT, CDR2 FRNRAP. This CDR3 has 13 residues. Deletions cut 1 base from V and 7 bases from J, with 10 bases between. The repertoire was sequenced with immunoSEQ multiplex PCR; TCRdb's copy has only in-frame clones and lacks some. Among almost 15,000 clones listed, about 86% were seen once. The material was blood, obtained from a patient who underwent chemoradiotherapy. This TCR came from a human donor with HPV-associated anogenital cancer. This rearrangement joins TRBV12-5 to TRBJ2-5; D ambiguous. The CDR3 loop reads CASGLDNLGTQYF. The CDR3 nucleotides are TGTGCTAGTGGTTTGGACAACTTGGGGACCCAGTACTTC.